These T cell receptor beta chains were read from a single sample in a study of blood T cells in healthy people across ages. Each CDR3 protein is one row after TCRdb ran MiXCR on the 5' RACE reads. The table lists 790,000 or so distinct CDR3 sequences, roughly 46% of them singletons. The sequencing input was blood. The receptor source for this set is a man aged 80 or over in good health. The CDR3 runs from the conserved cysteine through the conserved F or W. A D gene is named only where the DNA matches it firmly. Expanded clones get a size class; other rows say once, few or many, or leave the size out.

TRBJ2-3	TRBV27	TRBD2	few	18	TGTGCCAGCAGTCCGACTGGGAGGAGTAGCGGGAGCACAGATACGCAGTATTTT	CASSPTGRSSGSTDTQYF
TRBJ2-1	TRBV20-1	TRBD1	-	15	TGCAGTGCTAGTCCCTGGGACAGGGGTTGGGATGAGCAGTTCTTC	CSASPWDRGWDEQFF
TRBJ2-1	TRBV13	-	-	14	TGTGCCAGCAGCTTAGGGCGGGTAGGGAATGAGCAGTTCTTC	CASSLGRVGNEQFF
TRBJ2-4	TRBV28	TRBD2	-	14	TGTGCCAGCAGTAATAGGGAGGGTCAAAACATTCAGTACTTC	CASSNREGQNIQYF
TRBJ2-1	TRBV6-1	TRBD2	-	19	TGTGCCAGCAGCGCGACCAGGACTAGCGGGAGGGCCTCTCACAATGGGCAGTTCTTC	CASSATRTSGRASHNGQFF
TRBJ1-2	TRBV5-1	-	-	11	TGCGCCAGCAGAGGCAGCTATGGCTACACCTTC	CASRGSYGYTF
TRBJ2-3	TRBV12-3/TRBV12-4	TRBD1	once	14	TGTGCCAGCAGCAAGAGACAGGGAGCAGCTACGCAGTATTTT	CASSKRQGAATQYF
TRBJ2-5	TRBV28	-	many	11	TGTGCCAGCAGTTTACGGGGAACCCAGTACTTC	CASSLRGTQYF
TRBJ2-1	TRBV20-1	TRBD2	-	16	TGCAGTGCTCATGCCGCGGGGGGCCCTTCCTACAATGAGCAGTTCTTC	CSAHAAGGPSYNEQFF
TRBJ2-7	TRBV6-2/TRBV6-3	TRBD2	few	19	TGTGCCAGCAGTAAAACGAAAGCCGGGACTAGCGGGAGGTTCGACGAGCAGTACTTC	CASSKTKAGTSGRFDEQYF
TRBJ2-3	TRBV4-2	-	few	16	TGTGCCAGCAGCCAAGGACCGGACTTGAACACAGATACGCAGTATTTT	CASSQGPDLNTDTQYF
TRBJ1-5	TRBV20-1	-	-	14	TGCAGTGCTCCGGAACAAGGGCTGAATCAGCCCCAGCATTTT	CSAPEQGLNQPQHF
TRBJ2-5	TRBV7-2	TRBD2	-	15	TGTGCCAGCAGCCCGTCTAGCGGGGTCCAAGAGACCCAGTACTTC	CASSPSSGVQETQYF
TRBJ2-5	TRBV27	TRBD2	-	17	TGTGCCACCAGGAGGGGGGGTCAAGCGGGGGGGCCCCATGAGCAGTACTTC	CATRRGGQAGGPHEQYF
TRBJ2-3	TRBV6-6	-	few	13	TGTGCCAGCAGTGCCGGACAAGCCGAGGCGCAGTATTTT	CASSAGQAEAQYF
TRBJ2-3	TRBV10-3	TRBD2	few	15	TGTGCCATCAGCTTGGGACTAGCGGGAGCAGATACGCAGTATTTT	CAISLGLAGADTQYF
TRBJ2-5	TRBV29-1	-	many	13	TGCAGCGTTGACAGGGCCGTGGGTTCTACCCAGTACTTC	CSVDRAVGSTQYF
TRBJ2-7	TRBV4-3	TRBD1	-	17	TGCGCCAGCAGCCAAGATCGAAATGGCAGGGGGTCCTACGAGCAGTACTTC	CASSQDRNGRGSYEQYF
TRBJ2-7	TRBV7-2	TRBD1	many	15	TGTGCCAGCAGCTCCCGGACAGGGGGAACCTACGAGCAGTACTTC	CASSSRTGGTYEQYF
TRBJ2-6	TRBV7-9	-	-	17	TGTGCCAGCAGCTTCCGGACGCAAAGCTCTGGGGCCAACGTCCTGACTTTC	CASSFRTQSSGANVLTF
TRBJ1-5	TRBV4-1	-	-	16	TGCGCCAGCAGCCAAGACCTGACAGTTTACAATCAGCCCCAGCATTTT	CASSQDLTVYNQPQHF
TRBJ2-7	TRBV7-6	TRBD2	-	16	TGTGCCAGCAGCTTGTTCGCGGGGGGCCCTGTCTACGAGCAGTACTTC	CASSLFAGGPVYEQYF
TRBJ1-1	TRBV20-1	-	few	13	TGCAGTGCTCTACGGTCCCAGGGCGGTGGGGCTTTCTTT	CSALRSQGGGAFF
TRBJ2-7	TRBV12-3/TRBV12-4	TRBD2	-	15	TGTGCCAGCAGTTTTAGCGGGAGGAGAAACTACGAGCAGTACTTC	CASSFSGRRNYEQYF
TRBJ2-5	TRBV12-3/TRBV12-4	TRBD1	many	14	TGTGCCAGCGGACAGGGGGCCGTTCAAGAGACCCAGTACTTC	CASGQGAVQETQYF
TRBJ2-2	TRBV12-3/TRBV12-4	TRBD2	few	17	TGTGCCAGCAGTGGCACTAGCGGGAATGCGGGCACCGGGGAGCTGTTTTTT	CASSGTSGNAGTGELFF
TRBJ2-6	TRBV6-2/TRBV6-3	-	few	14	TGTGCCAGCAGTTCGGCTGGCGGGGCCAACGTCCTGACTTTC	CASSSAGGANVLTF
TRBJ1-5	TRBV30	TRBD1	few	14	TGTGCCTGGAGTAAAGGAGGGGGCGGACAGCCCCAGCATTTT	CAWSKGGGGQPQHF
TRBJ2-1	TRBV27	TRBD2	few	17	TGTGCCAGCTACTTAGCGGGAGCGGACTTTGGTAGCAATGAGCAGTTCTTC	CASYLAGADFGSNEQFF
TRBJ2-1	TRBV18	TRBD2	-	20	TGTGCCAGCTCACCACTAGCGGGAGTCCCCACTTCGAGCTCCTACAATGAGCAGTTCTTC	CASSPLAGVPTSSSYNEQFF
TRBJ2-1	TRBV5-1	-	few	13	TGCGCCAGCAGCTTGGAGCCAAAGTCGTCTATGTTCTTC	CASSLEPKSSMFF
TRBJ2-5	TRBV29-1	-	-	11	TGCAGCGCCCGTGAGGGGGGTGAGCAGTACTTC	CSAREGGEQYF